This TCR beta chain was sequenced in a study of blood T cell repertoires in COVID-19. For the study at large: Samples came from the United States, Italy and Spain, spanning acute and convalescent COVID-19. The cDNA or gDNA used as material had been derived from T cells, B-cell-depleted T cells, or PBMCs.

The authors' processing: Counts of nucleated cells, estimated from reference gene primer amplification, were obtained. The protocol was immunoSEQ multiplex PCR, while the TCRdb copy is restricted to in-frame clones and leaves out a portion. The DNA was the basis for D and trimming; V, J and clone size are from that table. Counted here are about 140,000 clones, approximately 88% occurring once; the ten biggest clones make up 8% to 11%. J lost 5 bases, V lost 3 bases, and 6 bases had no gene match. CDR1 MNHEY and CDR2 SVGAGI come from the germline V gene. This CDR3 is 15 amino acids long. The sequenced sample consisted of peripheral blood. The TCR originated in a man in his sixties with active or convalescent COVID-19. V is TRBV6-5 and J is TRBJ1-5; 8 bases line up with TRBD1. The CDR3 region is CASSYRGTGDQPQHF. CDR3 sequence (DNA): TGTGCCAGCAGTTATAGAGGGACAGGAGATCAGCCCCAGCATTTT.